The 23 T cell receptor beta chains below were found in one sample sequenced in a study of radiation and T cells in renal cell carcinoma. Time point described: blood 4 weeks post-SBRT, at nephrectomy. Treatment of the sample: 15 Gy SBRT to primary tumor, nephrectomy 4 weeks later. Profiling relied on immunoSEQ multiplex PCR, and the TCRdb table lists in-frame clones only, not all of them. In the table there are about 140,000 clones, less than 90% of which are singletons. The material was blood, obtained from a patient whose treatment included radiotherapy and nephrectomy. Receptors originate from a woman aged 45-60 years with renal cell carcinoma.

V usage is TRBV2 and J usage is TRBJ2-3; D might be TRBD1 or TRBD2, each matching 5 bases. This CDR3 has 13 amino acids. Germline CDR1 is SNHLY and CDR2 is FYNNEI. With 4 bases removed from V and 4 bases from J, the gap between germline ends came to 9 bases. The CDR3: CASSVQGPDTQYF. DNA of the CDR3: TGTGCCAGCAGTGTGCAGGGACCAGATACGCAGTATTTT.

This clone was seen a few times. V usage is TRBV5-6 and J usage is TRBJ1-5, with unresolved D. Deletions cut 4 bases from V and 3 bases from J, with 8 bases between. The germline CDR1 and CDR2 sequences are SGHDT and YYEEEE. This CDR3 region has 13 residues. The CDR3: CASSIGPNQPQHF. DNA of the CDR3: TGTGCCAGCAGCATAGGTCCCAATCAGCCCCAGCATTTT.

This clone has a single count. As DNA, the CDR3 is TGTGCCAGCAGCGCCGAGGGACAGCTCTCCTACAATGAGCAGTTCTTC. It translates to CASSAEGQLSYNEQFF. The chain has TRBV9 and TRBJ2-1; 7 bases align to TRBD1. Per germline, CDR1 SGDLS and CDR2 YYNGEE. This CDR3 has 16 residues. J lost 0 bases, V lost 3 bases, and 6 bases had no gene match.

The chain employs TRBV28 and TRBJ1-6; tentatively, D is TRBD1 (5 bases). The length of the CDR3 is 12 residues. Germline V gene data show CDR1 as MDHEN and CDR2 as SYDVKM. In DNA form, the CDR3 reads TGTGCAGAGGGAACCGGGACCTCACCCCTCCACTTT. Protein: CAEGTGTSPLHF. Full variable domain (outside the CDR3, taken from reference TRBV28 and TRBJ1-6): DVKVTQSSRYLVKRTGEKVFLECVQDMDHENMFWYRQDPGLGLRLIYFSYDVKMKEKGDIPEGYSVSREKKERFSLILESASTNQTSMYLCAEGTGTSPLHFGNGTRLTVT.

The gene calls are TRBV2 and TRBJ1-4; TRBD1 might be the D (6 bases). Germline CDR1 is SNHLY and CDR2 is FYNNEI. This CDR3 comprises 12 residues. Trimming stripped 3 bases from V and 13 bases from J, with 12 bases between. CDR3 sequence: CASSDGGRVLFF. The CDR3, as DNA: TGTGCCAGCAGTGATGGGGGGCGAGTACTGTTTTTT.

The genes are TRBV7-9 and TRBJ2-2; TRBD1 matches 8 bases. With 5 bases clipped from V and 3 bases from J, the junction kept 8 bases outside the gene matches. The CDR3 has 16 amino acids. Germline CDR1 reads SEHNR; CDR2 reads FQNEAQ (reference sequence). The CDR3 nucleotides are TGTGCCAGCAGCCCCTCAGGGGGCGCGGACACCGGGGAGCTGTTTTTT. Its protein is CASSPSGGADTGELFF.

The chain combines TRBV9 with TRBJ1-4; no clear D gene. The V end was cut by 4 bases, the J end by 4 bases, with 8 bases between. The CDR3 runs 13 residues. Looked up from germline, CDR1 is SGDLS and CDR2 is YYNGEE. CDR3 loop: CASSRWDNEKLFF. The CDR3 DNA reads as TGTGCCAGCAGCCGTTGGGATAATGAAAAACTGTTTTTT.

The chain employs TRBV9 and TRBJ2-6; 7 bases line up with TRBD2. The CDR3 is made up of 18 amino acids. The germline gives CDR1 SGDLS, CDR2 YYNGEE. The junction had 6 bases not matched to a gene; V was cut back by 0 bases and J by 0 bases. The DNA of the CDR3 is TGTGCCAGCAGCGTAGGGGCCGGCGGGGGCTCTGGGGCCAACGTCCTGACTTTC. It specifies CASSVGAGGGSGANVLTF.

This CDR3 reads CASSRSYTDTQYF. For the CDR3, the DNA is TGCGCCAGCAGCCGATCCTACACAGATACGCAGTATTTT. J is TRBJ2-3 and V is TRBV4-3, with unresolved D. CDR1 is LGHNA and CDR2 is YSLEER in the germline V gene. Trimming shortened V by 4 bases and J by 2 bases, and 7 bases separated the two germline ends. This CDR3 comprises 13 residues.

The rearrangement links TRBV5-1 to TRBJ2-7, with D perhaps TRBD1 (5 bases). The CDR3 consists of 14 residues. Germline V gives CDR1 SGHRS, CDR2 YFSETQ. V was pared by 5 bases and J by 3 bases, with 15 bases between. The CDR3 DNA is TGCGCCAGCAGGGTGGATCCCCAGGGCTACGAGCAGTACTTC. Its translation is CASRVDPQGYEQYF.

The chain employs TRBV4-1 and TRBJ1-2, with no clear D. Germline-derived CDR1 and CDR2 are MGHRA and YSYEKL. The V end lost 9 bases, the J end lost 3 bases, and 14 bases lay between the germline ends. The CDR3 is 13 amino acids. The CDR3: CASAVASDYGYTF. CDR3 nucleotides: TGCGCCAGTGCCGTGGCTTCGGACTATGGCTACACCTTC.

The chain couples TRBV30 to TRBJ1-2, with D tentatively TRBD1 (5 bases). The CDR3 spans 13 residues. The germline V and J ends were trimmed by 0 bases and 5 bases, with 10 bases remaining between them. Per the germline V gene, CDR1 is GTSNPN and CDR2 is SVGIG (reference sequence). The CDR3 region is CAWSVPGGYGYTF. CDR3 bases: TGTGCCTGGAGTGTACCGGGGGGATATGGCTACACCTTC.

V is TRBV11-2 and J is TRBJ1-2; 8 bases are a match to TRBD1. CDR1 and CDR2 from the germline V gene are SGHAT and FQNNGV. The junction had 6 bases not matched to a gene; V was cut back by 3 bases and J by 9 bases. CDR3 size: 13 residues. The CDR3 loop is CASSFQGAVSYTF. The DNA for the CDR3 is TGTGCCAGCAGCTTCCAGGGGGCTGTGAGCTACACCTTC. Combining the CDR3 with reference TRBV11-2 and TRBJ1-2 gives the whole variable domain EAGVAQSPRYKIIEKRQSVAFWCNPISGHATLYWYQQILGQGPKLLIQFQNNGVVDDSQLPKDRFSAERLKGVDSTLKIQPAKLEDSAVYLCASSFQGAVSYTFGSGTRLTVV.

The chain employs TRBV10-1 and TRBJ2-7; TRBD1 matches at 8 bases. The CDR3 is made up of 15 amino acids. Germline V gene sequence: CDR1 WNHNN, CDR2 SYGVQD (reference sequence). Trimming at V came to 5 bases and at J to 6 bases, leaving 12 bases not matched to a gene. The DNA of the CDR3 is TGCGCCAGCAGTAACAGGGGACAGGCATCGTCCGAGCAGTACTTC. It codes for CASSNRGQASSEQYF.

This sequence joins TRBV27 and TRBJ1-2, with a tentative D call TRBD1 (6 bases). The V and J ends lost 3 bases and 8 bases respectively, with 13 bases between them. The CDR3 is 13 amino acids. Germline V gives CDR1 MNHEY, CDR2 SMNVEV (reference sequence). The CDR3 coding sequence is TGTGCCAGCAGTTTTTCGGGGGCAAGGGGCTACACCTTC. This sequence encodes CASSFSGARGYTF.

This clone turned up a few times. This chain uses TRBV19 with TRBJ1-1, with TRBD1 identical over 7 bases. Germline V gene data show CDR1 as LNHDA and CDR2 as SQIVND (reference sequence). The CDR3 spans 14 residues. The V gene end was trimmed by 6 bases and the J gene end by 2 bases; junction bases not matched to a gene: 6. CDR3 amino acids: CASRLGQANTEAFF. In DNA, the CDR3 is TGTGCCAGTAGACTCGGACAGGCAAACACTGAAGCTTTCTTT.

The chain couples TRBV25-1 to TRBJ1-6; D is ambiguous. The CDR3 totals 13 residues. Germline CDR1 reads MGHDK; CDR2 reads SYGVNS. Trimming stripped 4 bases from V and 9 bases from J, with 10 bases between. CDR3 in amino acids: CASSARRGSPLHF. CDR3 nucleotides: TGTGCCAGCAGTGCTCGACGCGGTTCACCCCTCCACTTT.

This rearrangement joins TRBV7-2 to TRBJ2-1; 10 bases align to TRBD2. V was pared by 7 bases and J by 8 bases, with 23 bases of the junction left unmatched. Germline assignment: CDR1 SGHTA and CDR2 FQGNSA. This CDR3 has 19 amino acids. The CDR3 loop reads CASKNQRPASGGDIDEQFF. The CDR3 region has the DNA TGTGCCAGCAAAAATCAACGACCTGCTAGCGGGGGAGATATCGATGAGCAGTTCTTC.

The chain employs TRBV9 and TRBJ2-5, with 8 nucleotides matching TRBD1. The CDR3 is made up of 15 amino acids. J was trimmed by 5 bases and V by 0 bases; bases with no gene match: 6. Germline CDR1 reads SGDLS; CDR2 reads YYNGEE. The CDR3 nucleotides read TGTGCCAGCAGCGTAGCTGACAGGGGTGCGGAGACCCAGTACTTC. It codes for CASSVADRGAETQYF.

V and J are TRBV19 and TRBJ1-4; D unresolved. The ends were cut back, 7 bases at V and 5 bases at J, with 5 bases in the middle. Germline V gene lookup returns CDR1 LNHDA and CDR2 SQIVND (reference sequence). The CDR3 is 11 amino acids. CDR3 sequence (DNA): TGTGCCAGTAACTCGAATGAAAAACTGTTTTTT. Translating it yields CASNSNEKLFF. The full variable domain, rest sourced from reference TRBV19 and TRBJ1-4, is DGGITQSPKYLFRKEGQNVTLSCEQNLNHDAMYWYRQDPGQGLRLIYYSQIVNDFQKGDIAEGYSVSREKKESFPLTVTSAQKNPTAFYLCASNSNEKLFFGSGTQLSVL.

The V and J genes are TRBV7-2 and TRBJ2-7; 7 nucleotides agree with TRBD2. The CDR3 spans 15 residues. Trimming removed 1 base from V and 0 bases from J; junction bases left unmatched: 3. The V gene's germline CDR1 is SGHTA and CDR2 FQGNSA. This CDR3 reads CASSLGGGSSYEQYF. Here the CDR3 DNA reads TGTGCCAGCAGCTTAGGTGGCGGGAGCTCCTACGAGCAGTACTTC.

This clone was seen only once. The chain has TRBV5-4 and TRBJ1-1; no clear D. The CDR3 contains 16 residues. Per the germline V gene, CDR1 is SGHNT and CDR2 is YYREEE (reference sequence). V lost 0 bases and J 0 bases, leaving 12 bases between the germline ends. CDR3 in DNA: TGTGCCAGCAGCTTGGGGGCAGCACTCATGAACACTGAAGCTTTCTTT. Translated, it gives CASSLGAALMNTEAFF.

The J gene is TRBJ1-6, the V gene TRBV6-5, with D possibly matching TRBD1 (5 bases). The CDR3 consists of 15 residues. The germline CDR1 and CDR2 sequences are MNHEY and SVGAGI. Trimming removed 6 bases at V and 7 bases at J, with 16 bases between. This chain's CDR3 is CASRWTSSTNSPLHF. Written as DNA, the CDR3 is TGTGCCAGCAGGTGGACATCCTCGACCAATTCACCCCTCCACTTT.